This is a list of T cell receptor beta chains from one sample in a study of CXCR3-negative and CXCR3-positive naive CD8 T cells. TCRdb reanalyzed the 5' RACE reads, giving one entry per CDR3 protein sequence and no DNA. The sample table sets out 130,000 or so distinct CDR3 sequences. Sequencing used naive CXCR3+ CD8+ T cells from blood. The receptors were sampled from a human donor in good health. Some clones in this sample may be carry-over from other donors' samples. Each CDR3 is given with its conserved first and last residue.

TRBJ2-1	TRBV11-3	CASSPRGGAPYEQFF
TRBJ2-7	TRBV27	CASSLDVQGRMEQYF
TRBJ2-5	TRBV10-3	CAISGNLEETQYF
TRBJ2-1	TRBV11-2	CASSSRPVYSGRDYNEQFF
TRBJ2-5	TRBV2	CASGDRGDEETQYF
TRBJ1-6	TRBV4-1	CASSQGPDRTNSPLHF
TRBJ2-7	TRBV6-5	CASSYELSLAGGPTDEQYF
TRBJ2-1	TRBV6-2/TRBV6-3	CASSWGLVYNEQFF
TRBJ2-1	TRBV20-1	CSAREKDWHNEQFF
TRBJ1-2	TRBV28	CASTPTGGGNYGYTF
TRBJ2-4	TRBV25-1	CASSDIGTVLAKNIQYF